This passage covers 2 T cell receptor beta chains from one sample sequenced in a study of beta chain features in type 1 diabetes. The isolated RNA, all of it, was reverse transcribed, so expressed TCRB transcripts were what got sequenced. Measured with immunoSEQ multiplex PCR; TCRdb has only the in-frame clones, and not every one. Of almost 350,000 clones in the sample, roughly a tenth are singletons; the top ten hold 0.95% to 1.1%. The study, taken as a whole, reports: Shortening that was moderate but significant affected the TCRB CDR3s of Type 1 diabetes patients in all four CD4+ subsets.

Their antigens remain unidentified. Sequences were obtained from central memory CD4+ T cells from blood. The receptor set was obtained from a man aged 30 to 39 with type 1 diabetes.

This clone was picked up many times. The rearrangement joins TRBV4-2 to TRBJ1-2; no clear D. CDR3 length: 13 residues. CDR1 and CDR2 (germline): LGHNA, YNFKEQ. The V gene lost 0 bases and the J gene lost 4 bases, with 6 bases spanning the gap. The CDR3 sequence: CASSQEGLYGYTF. CDR3 coding DNA: TGTGCCAGCAGCCAAGAAGGCCTCTATGGCTACACCTTC.

V gene TRBV30 combines with J gene TRBJ1-6; 8 positions match TRBD1. Germline loops: CDR1 GTSNPN, CDR2 SVGIG (reference sequence). This CDR3 has 13 amino acids. With V trimmed by 7 bases and J by 7 bases, 6 bases remained unmatched. CDR3 in amino acids: CAYRGVNNSPLHF. In nucleotides, the CDR3 is TGTGCCTACAGGGGGGTTAACAATTCACCCCTCCACTTT.